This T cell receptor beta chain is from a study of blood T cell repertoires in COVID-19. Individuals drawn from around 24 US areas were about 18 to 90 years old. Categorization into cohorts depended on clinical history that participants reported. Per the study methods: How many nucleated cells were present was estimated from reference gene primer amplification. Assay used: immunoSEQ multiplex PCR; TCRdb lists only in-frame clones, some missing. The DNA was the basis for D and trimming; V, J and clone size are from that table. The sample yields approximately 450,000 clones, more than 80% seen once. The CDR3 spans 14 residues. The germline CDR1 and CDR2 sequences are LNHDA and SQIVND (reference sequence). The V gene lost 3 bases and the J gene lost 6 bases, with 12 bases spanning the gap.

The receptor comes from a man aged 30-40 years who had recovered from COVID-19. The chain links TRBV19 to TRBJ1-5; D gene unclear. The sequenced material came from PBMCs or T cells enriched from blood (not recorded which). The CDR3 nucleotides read TGTGCCAGTAGTATGTCGCGACACACTCAGCCCCAGCATTTT. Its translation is CASSMSRHTQPQHF.